This TCR beta chain was sequenced during a study of cytomegalovirus exposure and HLA in healthy donors. Using immunoSEQ multiplex PCR, the repertoire was profiled, and TCRdb retains in-frame clones only, with some absent. The table records about 270,000 clones, approximately 83% of them present only once. J lost 7 bases, V lost 1 base, and 1 base had no gene match. The CDR3 covers 15 residues. Per the germline V gene, CDR1 is PRHDT and CDR2 is FYEKMQ (reference sequence). Sequenced input: PBMCs. The chain combines TRBV13 with TRBJ1-6; 10 nucleotides agree with TRBD1. The source of this sequence is a woman between 18 and 29 years old in good health and CMV-seronegative. The CDR3 loop reads CASSLAGQGNSPLHF. The CDR3 region has the DNA TGTGCCAGCAGCTTAGCGGGACAGGGGAATTCACCCCTCCACTTT.